These 22 T cell receptor beta chains were all obtained from the same sample, sequenced in a study of shared clonotypes between healthy human individuals. TCRdb's table, derived via immunoSEQ multiplex PCR, lists solely in-frame clones and lacks some. The table has 550,000 to 700,000 clones, around 73% seen once. Sequencing was done on a sample of memory CD4+ T cells sorted from blood. The subset: CD45RA-negative fraction. The receptors here all came from a woman aged 25 to 39 in good health.

This clone was observed a handful of times. Written as DNA, the CDR3 is TGTGCCAGCAAGTCTCTCCGGAACACTGAAGCTTTCTTT. Protein product: CASKSLRNTEAFF. The chain joins TRBV28 to TRBJ1-1, with D uncertain. Deletions cut 7 bases from V and 1 base from J, with 10 bases between. Germline CDR1 is MDHEN and CDR2 is SYDVKM. The CDR3 is 13 amino acids.

This clone came up many times. The genes are TRBV7-6 and TRBJ2-7; D gene ambiguous. The ends were cut back, 0 bases at V and 2 bases at J, with 8 bases in the middle. CDR3 size: 14 residues. CDR1 and CDR2 from the germline V gene are SGHVS and FNYEAQ. This CDR3 is CASSLANGPYEQYF. The DNA for the CDR3 is TGTGCCAGCAGCTTAGCGAACGGCCCCTACGAGCAGTACTTC.

On this clone: This same CDR3 is encoded by further DNA sequences in the sample. This chain joins TRBV6-5 and TRBJ2-2; 8 nucleotides agree with TRBD1. After removal of 6 bases from V and 0 bases from J, the junction contained 3 bases not matched to a gene. CDR3 length: 15 residues. Germline-derived CDR1 and CDR2 are MNHEY and SVGAGI. Here the CDR3 reads CASRKQGANTGELFF. CDR3 sequence (DNA): TGTGCCAGCAGAAAACAGGGGGCGAACACCGGGGAGCTGTTTTTT.

The V gene is TRBV25-1, the J gene TRBJ2-5, with D unresolved. The V end was cut by 6 bases, the J end by 2 bases, with 16 bases between. In germline, CDR1 is MGHDK, CDR2 SYGVNS. The length of the CDR3 is 15 residues. Here the CDR3 DNA reads TGTGCCAGCAGAGGAGCCACGCGGCCTCAAGAGACCCAGTACTTC. Translated: CASRGATRPQETQYF.

The chain uses TRBV10-3 and TRBJ1-1, with unresolved D. CDR1 is ENHRY, CDR2 SYGVKD, per germline. This CDR3 spans 13 amino acids. V lost 5 bases and J 2 bases, leaving 9 bases between the germline ends. CDR3 coding DNA: TGTGCCATCAGTCGGGCCCCAAACACTGAAGCTTTCTTT. As protein: CAISRAPNTEAFF.

This clone showed up just a few times. The chain carries TRBV7-2 and TRBJ1-2; 10 bases agree with TRBD1. The germline CDR1 and CDR2 sequences are SGHTA and FQGNSA. CDR3 length: 14 residues. Trimming took 5 bases from V and 3 from J; bases not matched to a gene: 3. The CDR3 bases are TGTGCCAGCAGCCCCGGACAGGGGGACTATGGCTACACCTTC. This gives the protein CASSPGQGDYGYTF.

This chain links TRBV27 with TRBJ2-3; 11 nucleotides agree with TRBD2. Germline CDR1 is MNHEY and CDR2 is SMNVEV (reference sequence). This CDR3 comprises 13 residues. After removal of 2 bases from V and 11 bases from J, the junction contained 3 bases not matched to a gene. The CDR3 sequence is CASSLETSGEQYF. In DNA, the CDR3 is TGTGCCAGCAGTTTAGAGACTAGCGGGGAGCAGTATTTT.

V gene TRBV7-8 combines with J gene TRBJ2-3, with 12 bases fitting TRBD2. CDR3 size: 16 residues. V dropped 3 bases and J dropped 0; count of bases not matched to a gene: 1. CDR1 is SGHVS and CDR2 is FQNEAQ in the germline V gene. In nucleotides, the CDR3 is TGTGCCAGCAGCTTCGGGACTAGCGGGAGCACAGATACGCAGTATTTT. Its translation: CASSFGTSGSTDTQYF.

The gene calls are TRBV5-1 and TRBJ2-5, with 7 bases identical to TRBD2. Germline CDR1 is SGHRS and CDR2 is YFSETQ. The V segment lost 3 bases and the J segment 4 bases; nucleotides outside the gene matches: 9. The CDR3 is 15 residues long. This CDR3 is CASSSAGTGGETQYF. In DNA, the CDR3 is TGCGCCAGCAGCTCCGCCGGGACGGGGGGAGAGACCCAGTACTTC.

Details on this clone: With only one base between it and a far larger clone, this is likely a read error. This chain uses TRBV7-6 with TRBJ2-7, with D possibly being TRBD1 (6 bases). V was trimmed by 1 base and J by 0 bases, leaving 7 bases between them. The CDR3 has 14 residues. From germline, CDR1 is SGHVS and CDR2 FNYEAQ. The CDR3 reads CASSLGGPSYEQYF. The CDR3 DNA is TGTGCCAGCAGCTTAGGGGGGCCCTCCTACGAGCAGTACTTC.

This clone was recorded many times. Other DNA variants within this sample encode the same CDR3. The chain has TRBV29-1 and TRBJ1-5; D is undetermined. Germline values: CDR1 SQVTM, CDR2 ANQGSEA. Trimming took off 4 bases at V and 2 bases at J, with 6 bases between the two ends. The CDR3 covers 12 residues. CDR3 region: CSVAVGNQPQHF. The CDR3 region has the DNA TGCAGCGTTGCCGTCGGCAATCAGCCCCAGCATTTT.

With regard to this clone: Other DNA sequences from this sample encode an identical CDR3 as well. The gene calls are TRBV2 and TRBJ1-4; D remains unclear. The CDR3 consists of 11 residues. The germline CDR1 and CDR2 sequences are SNHLY and FYNNEI. The ends were cut back, 4 bases at V and 6 bases at J, with 3 bases in the middle. The CDR3 DNA is TGTGCCAGCAGTGTATATGAAAAACTGTTTTTT. Translating gives CASSVYEKLFF.

The chain couples TRBV29-1 to TRBJ1-4; D gene ambiguous. V lost 7 bases and J lost 5, with 8 bases in between. Germline CDR1 reads SQVTM; CDR2 reads ANQGSEA. The CDR3 is 11 residues long. CDR3 region: CSGGYNEKLFF. Written as DNA, the CDR3 is TGCAGCGGCGGATACAATGAAAAACTGTTTTTT.

J is TRBJ2-2 and V is TRBV19; 11 bases are shared with TRBD2. CDR1 LNHDA and CDR2 SQIVND come from the germline V gene (reference sequence). The CDR3 runs to 17 residues. Germline trimming cut 3 bases from V and 3 bases from J; bases unmatched to any gene: 6. The DNA of the CDR3 is TGTGCCAGTAGTATCGCGGCTAGCGGGAGGTACACCGGGGAGCTGTTTTTT. Its translation: CASSIAASGRYTGELFF.

Concerning this clone itself: This CDR3 is also generated by other DNA sequences in the sample. This CDR3 is CASSVDSSSYNEQFF. CDR3 DNA sequence: TGCGCCAGCAGCGTGGACTCGTCGTCCTACAATGAGCAGTTCTTC. The chain is built from TRBV5-1 and TRBJ2-1; tentative D call: TRBD2 (5 bases). Trimming removed 4 bases at V and 1 base at J, with 12 bases between. CDR3 length: 15 amino acids. Germline V gene data show CDR1 as SGHRS and CDR2 as YFSETQ. The variable domain in full, with the rest retrieved from reference TRBV5-1 and TRBJ2-1, is KAGVTQTPRYLIKTRGQQVTLSCSPISGHRSVSWYQQTPGQGLQFLFEYFSETQRNKGNFPGRFSGRQFSNSRSEMNVSTLELGDSALYLCASSVDSSSYNEQFFGPGTRLTVL.

This sequence joins TRBV9 and TRBJ1-2; D unresolved. Germline CDR1 is SGDLS and CDR2 is YYNGEE. This CDR3 spans 16 amino acids. Trimming took off 0 bases at V and 2 bases at J, with 14 bases between the two ends. The CDR3 spells CASSVGAGLSNYGYTF. DNA of the CDR3: TGTGCCAGCAGCGTAGGAGCAGGCCTATCAAACTATGGCTACACCTTC.

The rearrangement uses TRBV19 and TRBJ2-1, with 11 bases lining up with TRBD1. Germline values: CDR1 LNHDA, CDR2 SQIVND (reference sequence). This CDR3 is built from 20 residues. The V and J ends lost 6 bases and 1 base, in that order; junction bases with no gene match: 17. CDR3 residues: CASSPLGQGGRVGSYNEQFF. The CDR3 nucleotides are TGTGCCAGTAGCCCTCTGGGACAGGGGGGCCGGGTGGGTTCCTACAATGAGCAGTTCTTC.

The gene calls are TRBV28 and TRBJ2-7; TRBD2 agrees at 12 bases. The V and J ends lost 2 bases and 1 base, in that order; junction bases with no gene match: 3. Germline CDR1 MDHEN, CDR2 SYDVKM. This CDR3 spans 16 amino acids. In DNA, the CDR3 is TGTGCCAGCAGTTTAGGGACTAGCGGGCGATCCTACGAGCAGTACTTC. Its translation: CASSLGTSGRSYEQYF.

This chain joins TRBV18 and TRBJ2-3; 8 positions match TRBD2. V dropped 3 bases and J dropped 3; count of bases not matched to a gene: 8. The CDR3 loop spans 16 amino acids. Germline V gene sequence: CDR1 KGHSH, CDR2 LQKENI. In DNA form, the CDR3 reads TGTGCCAGCTCACCTCTCAGCGGGAGCGGGACAGATACGCAGTATTTT. Its translation: CASSPLSGSGTDTQYF.

The V gene is TRBV30, the J gene TRBJ2-7; D is unresolved. The CDR3 spans 11 residues. Germline lookup yields CDR1 GTSNPN and CDR2 SVGIG (reference sequence). Deletions cut 4 bases from V and 4 bases from J, with 8 bases between. CDR3 DNA sequence: TGTGCCTGGATACAAGCTTACGAGCAGTACTTC. Translated, it gives CAWIQAYEQYF.

This clone was seen once. The chain recombines TRBV7-2 with TRBJ2-7; 7 nucleotides line up with TRBD2. Germline V CDR1 and CDR2: SGHTA, FQGNSA. The length of the CDR3 is 14 residues. The V segment lost 7 bases and the J segment 2 bases; nucleotides outside the gene matches: 8. The CDR3 sequence: CASNGGSKAYEQYF. The CDR3 DNA is TGTGCCAGCAATGGCGGGAGTAAAGCCTACGAGCAGTACTTC.

There are a few counts of this clone. This chain uses TRBV6-1 with TRBJ1-2; 7 nucleotides line up with TRBD1. Germline-derived CDR1 and CDR2 are MNHNS and SASEGT. The CDR3 spans 13 residues. V gave up 0 bases and J gave up 8 bases; unmatched junction bases: 3. CDR3 amino acids: CASSEAGTAGYTF. CDR3 in DNA: TGTGCCAGCAGTGAAGCGGGGACAGCGGGCTACACCTTC.